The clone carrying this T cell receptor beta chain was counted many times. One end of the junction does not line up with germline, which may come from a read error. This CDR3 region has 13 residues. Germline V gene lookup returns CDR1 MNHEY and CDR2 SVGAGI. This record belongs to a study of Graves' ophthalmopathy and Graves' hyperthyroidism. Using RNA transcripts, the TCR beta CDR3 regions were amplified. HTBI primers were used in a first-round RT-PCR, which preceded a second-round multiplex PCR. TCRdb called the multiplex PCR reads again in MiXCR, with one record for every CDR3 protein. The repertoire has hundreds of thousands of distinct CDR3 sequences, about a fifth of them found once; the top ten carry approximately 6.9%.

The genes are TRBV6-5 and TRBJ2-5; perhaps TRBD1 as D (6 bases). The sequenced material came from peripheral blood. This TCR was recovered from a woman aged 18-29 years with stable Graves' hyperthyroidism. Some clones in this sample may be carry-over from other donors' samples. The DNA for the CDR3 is TGTGCCAGCAGTTACACAGGGAAAGAGACCCAGTACTTT. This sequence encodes CASSYTGKETQYF.